The present entry profiles one T cell receptor (beta chain) with its context. This record comes from a study of CD8+ T cells in alopecia areata. Per germline, CDR1 SGHNT and CDR2 YENEEA. This CDR3 is built from 19 residues. Germline trimming cut 5 bases from V and 5 bases from J; bases unmatched to any gene: 21. Extracted from the samples, RNA was reverse transcribed into cDNA to serve as the sequencing template. Generated by immunoSEQ multiplex PCR, the TCRdb table keeps only in-frame clones and is missing some. This table has fewer than 80,000 clones, roughly 61% appearing once. The gene calls are TRBV11-3 and TRBJ2-5; 9 bases fit TRBD2. This sequence was found in a human donor with alopecia areata. The starting material was CD8+ T cells sorted from blood, obtained at week 0. For the CDR3, the DNA is TGTGCCAGCAGCCGTTTTAGGCCTAGCGGGGTTTTCTCGGTGGAGACCCAGTACTTC. Translation: CASSRFRPSGVFSVETQYF.